This T cell receptor (beta chain) was observed in a study of OX40 agonist ivuxolimab in advanced cancers. Study as a whole: Patients' therapy was ivuxolimab, an antibody that acts as an agonist of OX40 (CD134). People who had prior anti-PD-1, anti-PD-L1 or anti-CTLA-4 therapy could take part, and less than 50% had some. Study-wide points: Partial responders treated at 0.1-3.0 mg/kg exhibited clonal expansion among the lowest measured.

Concerning this clone: Its antigen is undetermined.

Profiled with immunoSEQ multiplex PCR; TCRdb holds only in-frame clones, not every one. The repertoire includes approximately 74,000 clones, around nine tenths of them detected once, and 0.27% sits in the top ten. The V and J ends lost 3 bases and 8 bases, in that order; junction bases with no gene match: 5. The length of the CDR3 is 13 residues. Germline V gene data show CDR1 as KGHSH and CDR2 as LQKENI. This clonotype was obtained from an adult with an advanced solid tumor such as melanoma, head and neck, liver or kidney cancer. J is TRBJ1-2 and V is TRBV18; TRBD1 agrees at 8 bases. Material: CD4+ or CD8+ T cells sorted from blood, obtained in a trial of the OX40 agonist ivuxolimab. CDR3 loop: CASSPGQDRGYTF. The CDR3 DNA reads TGTGCCAGCTCACCGGGACAGGATAGAGGCTACACCTTC.